The source of this TCR beta chain is a study of control samples from healthy donors and cancer patients. CDR3 length equals 13 residues. With 2 bases clipped from V and 8 bases from J, the junction kept 3 bases outside the gene matches. The table came from immunoSEQ multiplex PCR; TCRdb's copy has only in-frame clones and leaves some out. Of roughly 100,000 clones in the sample, almost 90% were seen once. J is TRBJ2-1 and V is TRBV12-3 or TRBV12-4; 7 bases map to TRBD2. Sequencing was carried out using blood. This receptor was taken from a man under 40 in good health. The CDR3 sequence: CASSLQGGYEQFF. CDR3 sequence (DNA): TGTGCCAGCAGTTTACAGGGAGGGTATGAGCAGTTCTTC.